Listed below are T cell receptor beta chains from one sample, sequenced in a study of T cells after yellow fever vaccination. TCRdb itself ran the 5' RACE reads through MiXCR, one entry per CDR3 protein. The sample includes 250,000 to 300,000 distinct CDR3 sequences, about an eighth of them seen just once. Sequenced material: CD4+ T cells sorted from PBMCs, taken 45 days after the yellow fever booster vaccination. The receptors originated from a man under 40 who received the YFV17D yellow fever vaccine. The CDR3 runs from the conserved cysteine through the conserved F or W. Each record gives: J gene, V gene, CDR3 protein.

j_call: TRBJ2-2
v_call: TRBV20-1
cdr3_aa: CSALRLAMNTGELFF

j_call: TRBJ2-3
v_call: TRBV5-1
cdr3_aa: CASSLGPYSGRASDTQYF

j_call: TRBJ2-1
v_call: TRBV15
cdr3_aa: CATSRDFASGRRNEQFF

j_call: TRBJ2-3
v_call: TRBV14
cdr3_aa: CASSQGLSTDTQYF

j_call: TRBJ1-2
v_call: TRBV4-3
cdr3_aa: CASSPSPGRIYGYTF

j_call: TRBJ1-3
v_call: TRBV14
cdr3_aa: CASSQAGSGGNTIYF

j_call: TRBJ2-7
v_call: TRBV19
cdr3_aa: CASSIGQRAAREQYF

j_call: TRBJ1-5
v_call: TRBV6-2/TRBV6-3
cdr3_aa: CASSFDRQPQHF

j_call: TRBJ2-2
v_call: TRBV4-3
cdr3_aa: CASSLPETGELFF

j_call: TRBJ2-7
v_call: TRBV20-1
cdr3_aa: CSALTLYSQREGRYEQYF

j_call: TRBJ2-6
v_call: TRBV3-1
cdr3_aa: CASRTQRSGANVLTF

j_call: TRBJ2-1
v_call: TRBV6-5
cdr3_aa: CASSYRFGGRAGSDEQFF

j_call: TRBJ2-7
v_call: TRBV20-1
cdr3_aa: CSARGPWAGQAWEQYF

j_call: TRBJ2-7
v_call: TRBV20-1
cdr3_aa: CSARPGSGSYEQYF

j_call: TRBJ2-1
v_call: TRBV12-3/TRBV12-4
cdr3_aa: CASSPQAGSYNEQFF

j_call: TRBJ2-1
v_call: TRBV7-3
cdr3_aa: CASSLGASGGNEQFF

j_call: TRBJ2-3
v_call: TRBV4-3
cdr3_aa: CASSLTSGRGSRDTQYF

j_call: TRBJ2-7
v_call: TRBV6-2/TRBV6-3
cdr3_aa: CASSYRRLGRQNYEQYF

j_call: TRBJ2-3
v_call: TRBV20-1
cdr3_aa: CSARRASESTDTQYF

j_call: TRBJ2-1
v_call: TRBV20-1
cdr3_aa: CSARRGRDLANEQFF

j_call: TRBJ2-4
v_call: TRBV20-1
cdr3_aa: CSARQGAVNIQYF

j_call: TRBJ1-2
v_call: TRBV7-2
cdr3_aa: CASSARVDGYTF

j_call: TRBJ2-3
v_call: TRBV5-1
cdr3_aa: CASSSGGTSGTDTQYF

j_call: TRBJ2-2
v_call: TRBV5-1
cdr3_aa: CASSLSEGHTGELFF

j_call: TRBJ2-6
v_call: TRBV5-1
cdr3_aa: CASSLVGTSGANVLTF

j_call: TRBJ2-2
v_call: TRBV12-3/TRBV12-4
cdr3_aa: CASSLKRPGELFF

j_call: TRBJ2-3
v_call: TRBV7-2
cdr3_aa: CASNREGSSADTQYF

j_call: TRBJ2-7
v_call: TRBV7-2
cdr3_aa: CASSLSPAAPEQYF

j_call: TRBJ2-1
v_call: TRBV24-1
cdr3_aa: CATSQGAYNEQFF

j_call: TRBJ2-7
v_call: TRBV5-1
cdr3_aa: CASSSTWGAPYEQYF

j_call: TRBJ2-3
v_call: TRBV5-1
cdr3_aa: CASSSGPPTDTQYF

j_call: TRBJ2-5
v_call: TRBV7-2
cdr3_aa: CASSPRLAGGLETQYF

j_call: TRBJ2-7
v_call: TRBV24-1
cdr3_aa: CATSDQGYPYEQYF